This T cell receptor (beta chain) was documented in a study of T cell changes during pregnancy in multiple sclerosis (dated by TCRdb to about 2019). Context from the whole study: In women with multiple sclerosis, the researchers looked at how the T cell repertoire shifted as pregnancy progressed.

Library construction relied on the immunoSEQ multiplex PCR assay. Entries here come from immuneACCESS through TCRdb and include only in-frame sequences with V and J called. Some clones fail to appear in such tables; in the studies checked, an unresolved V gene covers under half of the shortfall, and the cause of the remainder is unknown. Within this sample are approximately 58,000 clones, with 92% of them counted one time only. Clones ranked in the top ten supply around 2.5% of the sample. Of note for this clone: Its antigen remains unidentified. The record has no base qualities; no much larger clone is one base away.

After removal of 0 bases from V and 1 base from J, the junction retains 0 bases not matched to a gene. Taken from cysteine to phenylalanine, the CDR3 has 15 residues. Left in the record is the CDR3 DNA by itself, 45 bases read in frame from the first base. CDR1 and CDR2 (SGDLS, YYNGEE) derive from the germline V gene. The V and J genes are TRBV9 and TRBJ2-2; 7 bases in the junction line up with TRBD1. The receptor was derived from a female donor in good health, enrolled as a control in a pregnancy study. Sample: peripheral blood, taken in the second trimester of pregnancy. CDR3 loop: CASSVGQGNTGELFF. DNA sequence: TGTGCCAGCAGCGTAGGACAGGGGAACACCGGGGAGCTGTTTTTT. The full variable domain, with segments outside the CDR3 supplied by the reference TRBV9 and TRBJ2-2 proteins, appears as DSGVTQTPKHLITATGQRVTLRCSPRSGDLSVYWYQQSLDQGLQFLIQYYNGEERAKGNILERFSAQQFPDLHSELNLSSLELGDSALYFCASSVGQGNTGELFFGEGSRLTVL.